These 16 T cell receptor beta chains originate from one sample sequenced in a study of cytomegalovirus exposure and HLA in healthy donors. In the PCR, 60 Vbeta and 13 Jbeta primers were used. Assay used: immunoSEQ multiplex PCR; TCRdb lists only in-frame clones, some missing. The sample consists of around 150,000 clones, 80% to 90% of them appearing once. The sequenced sample was PBMCs. The receptors derive from a woman between 18 and 30 years old in good health and CMV-seronegative.

The chain uses TRBV28 and TRBJ1-4; perhaps TRBD1 as D (6 bases). V shed 7 bases and J shed 3 bases, with 18 bases lying between them. Germline values: CDR1 MDHEN, CDR2 SYDVKM. The length of the CDR3 is 16 residues. In DNA, the CDR3 is TGTGCCAGCACCGCACAGGGCGCATTTGCTAATGAAAAACTGTTTTTT. Amino acids: CASTAQGAFANEKLFF.

The chain recombines TRBV7-9 with TRBJ2-3; 8 nucleotides match TRBD2. The germline V gene encodes CDR1 SEHNR and CDR2 FQNEAQ (reference sequence). The CDR3 runs 14 residues. Germline trimming cut 4 bases from V and 6 bases from J; bases unmatched to any gene: 6. The CDR3 nucleotides read TGTGCCAGCAGCTCAGCGGGGGAGGGGGATACGCAGTATTTT. As protein: CASSSAGEGDTQYF.

The CDR3 is CASRSPGLANTGELFF. CDR3 coding DNA: TGCGCCAGCAGAAGTCCGGGACTAGCTAACACCGGGGAGCTGTTTTTT. This chain links TRBV5-1 with TRBJ2-2; 9 bases are a match to TRBD2. V lost 5 bases, J lost 2 bases, and 7 bases stayed unmatched. Germline CDR1 and CDR2: SGHRS and YFSETQ. CDR3 length: 16 amino acids.

This chain uses TRBV7-3 with TRBJ1-1; D might be TRBD1 (5 bases). V gave up 1 base and J gave up 3 bases, with 15 bases separating them. The germline CDR1 and CDR2 sequences are SGHTA and FQGTGA. CDR3 length equals 16 residues. CDR3 residues: CASSLRGAGRDTEAFF. CDR3 nucleotides: TGTGCCAGCAGCTTAAGAGGGGCCGGGAGGGACACTGAAGCTTTCTTT.

The chain couples TRBV2 to TRBJ1-5, with unresolved D. This CDR3 has 15 amino acids. Germline CDR1 and CDR2: SNHLY and FYNNEI. V gave up 4 bases and J gave up 5 bases, with 15 bases separating them. The DNA for the CDR3 is TGTGCCAGCAGTGGAACGGGAGGGTATCATCAGCCCCAGCATTTT. The encoded protein is CASSGTGGYHQPQHF.

The chain carries TRBV30 and TRBJ1-1, with D possibly being TRBD1 (5 bases). The CDR3 length is 14 residues. Between the trimmed V and J ends, which lost 3 bases and 4 bases, there was a span of 15 bases. The germline gives CDR1 GTSNPN, CDR2 SVGIG (reference sequence). CDR3 nucleotides: TGTGCCTGGAGCGGACACTCAAGCAGCACTGAAGCTTTCTTT. Translation gives CAWSGHSSSTEAFF. The complete variable domain, with remaining parts taken from reference TRBV30 and TRBJ1-1, reads SQTIHQWPATLVQPVGSPLSLECTVEGTSNPNLYWYRQAAGRGLQLLFYSVGIGQISSEVPQNLSASRPQDRQFILSSKKLLLSDSGFYLCAWSGHSSSTEAFFGQGTRLTVV.

This chain links TRBV27 with TRBJ2-1; a weak D match, TRBD2 (5 bases). From germline, CDR1 is MNHEY and CDR2 SMNVEV (reference sequence). The CDR3 runs 13 residues. Trimming cost V 2 bases and J 10 bases, with 12 bases left between them. The CDR3 DNA is TGTGCCAGCAGTTTAGCCGCGCTAGCCGAGCAGTTCTTC. It encodes CASSLAALAEQFF.

This clone has only one observation. The chain employs TRBV6-1 and TRBJ1-3; 7 bases map to TRBD1. Germline trimming cut 5 bases from V and 6 bases from J; bases unmatched to any gene: 10. Germline CDR1 is MNHNS and CDR2 is SASEGT. This CDR3 has 15 amino acids. DNA for the CDR3: TGTGCCAGCAGTAAAGGGGGCACGGGAGTAAACACCATATATTTT. As protein: CASSKGGTGVNTIYF.

About this clone itself: Germline and junction disagree at one end, which may indicate a read error. Other DNA sequences in this sample translate to the same CDR3. The chain joins TRBV6-6 to TRBJ2-7; 7 bases map to TRBD2. CDR3 length equals 16 residues. Germline assignment: CDR1 MNHNY and CDR2 SVGAGI (reference sequence). The CDR3 nucleotides are TGTGCCAGCAGTTATCCATCGGGGGGTAGCTCCTATGAGCAGTACTTC. It translates to CASSYPSGGSSYEQYF.

The V gene is TRBV7-2, the J gene TRBJ2-5; tentative D call: TRBD2 (5 bases). The CDR3 spans 13 residues. Deletions cut 2 bases from V and 6 bases from J, with 10 bases between. The germline gives CDR1 SGHTA, CDR2 FQGNSA. In nucleotides, the CDR3 is TGTGCCAGCAGCTTACCTAGCAGTAAGACCCAGTACTTC. Protein product: CASSLPSSKTQYF.

The sample holds one count of this clone. The chain employs TRBV21-1 and TRBJ2-1; TRBD2, the table's D call, was not compared with the DNA. TRBV21-1 is labeled a pseudogene. This CDR3 region has 12 residues. The CDR3 bases are TGTGCCAGCAGAGCGGGGTACAATGAGCAGTTCTTC. Protein product: CASRAGYNEQFF.

This chain links TRBV6-4 with TRBJ2-3, with D maybe TRBD1 (6 bases). The CDR3 runs to 15 residues. Trimming pared 6 bases from V and 6 bases from J, leaving 19 bases between. CDR1 MRHNA and CDR2 SNTAGT come from the germline V gene. CDR3 in amino acids: CASSPQGRAGDTQYF. CDR3 sequence (DNA): TGTGCCAGCAGCCCCCAGGGGCGGGCAGGGGATACGCAGTATTTT.

Only a few counts were recorded for this clone. The genes are TRBV6-6 and TRBJ1-1; D remains ambiguous. The CDR3 is 13 amino acids. Germline CDR1 MNHNY, CDR2 SVGAGI (reference sequence). Trimming cost V 5 bases and J 1 base, with 8 bases left between them. In nucleotides, the CDR3 is TGTGCCAGCAGTATGAACAAGAACACTGAAGCTTTCTTT. It encodes CASSMNKNTEAFF.

The genes are TRBV6-5 and TRBJ2-4; TRBD2 matches 8 bases. The germline V gene encodes CDR1 MNHEY and CDR2 SVGAGI. The J segment lost 5 bases and the V segment lost 0 bases, leaving 3 bases of the junction unmatched. This CDR3 spans 15 amino acids. CDR3: CASSYSSGGQNIQYF. Here the CDR3 DNA reads TGTGCCAGCAGTTACTCGAGCGGGGGACAAAACATTCAGTACTTC.

The rearrangement joins TRBV28 to TRBJ2-5, with TRBD1 matching 7 bases. The closer fit of TRBJ2-7 to the DNA end suggests the J call may be wrong. The CDR3 spans 15 residues. CDR1 is MDHEN and CDR2 is SYDVKM in the germline V gene. CDR3 coding DNA: TGTGCCAGCAGTCCCCAACAGGGGACCACTACCGAGCAGTACTTC. This sequence encodes CASSPQQGTTTEQYF.

This clone was detected a few times. This chain joins TRBV11-2 and TRBJ2-1; 12 bases line up with TRBD2. Germline-derived CDR1 and CDR2 are SGHAT and FQNNGV. Losses at the gene ends were 1 base for V and 4 bases for J; bases not matched to a gene: 2. The CDR3 loop spans 16 amino acids. The CDR3, as DNA: TGTGCCAGCAGCTTAGGGCTAGCGGGAGGGTACAATGAGCAGTTCTTC. The encoded protein is CASSLGLAGGYNEQFF.